A selection of T cell receptor beta chains follows, all from one sample in a study of beta chain features in type 1 diabetes. Method: immunoSEQ multiplex PCR; TCRdb's copy keeps in-frame clones and lacks some. The sample includes 350,000 to 400,000 clones, about 12% of them seen just once. Sequences were obtained from naive CD4+ T cells from blood. The receptor source for this set is a young woman with type 1 diabetes. Each CDR3 is given with its conserved first and last residue. A D gene is named only where the DNA matches it firmly. Size is stated for part of the rows, as once, few or many counts, or as a class when the clone is expanded.

CDR3 length	clone size	V gene	J gene	D gene	CDR3 DNA	CDR3 protein
19	few	TRBV7-9	TRBJ2-1	TRBD2	TGTGCCAGCAGCTTAAGGGGGGGACTAGCGGCCCTTTTGGGCAATGAGCAGTTCTTC	CASSLRGGLAALLGNEQFF
13	.	TRBV25-1	TRBJ1-6	.	TGTGCCAGCAGTGAAGGGCACCCACCACCCCTCCACTTT	CASSEGHPPPLHF
13	few	TRBV19	TRBJ1-1	.	TGTGCCAGTACCCAAGGGGGAGGGACTGAAGCTTTCTTT	CASTQGGGTEAFF
14	few	TRBV28	TRBJ2-2	.	TGTGCCAGCAGTTCGCCCGCGAGTACCGGGGAGCTGTTTTTT	CASSSPASTGELFF
15	.	TRBV6-5	TRBJ2-7	TRBD1	TGTGCCAGCAGGCTCGGCTGGACAGGGGCATACGAGCAGTACTTC	CASRLGWTGAYEQYF
15	.	TRBV11-1	TRBJ1-1	.	TGTGCCAGCAGCTTATTAGCCCAAACGGGCACTGAAGCTTTCTTT	CASSLLAQTGTEAFF
16	.	TRBV11-2	TRBJ2-7	TRBD1	TGTGCCAGCAGCTCCACCGACAGGGTGAGGTCGGCCGAGCAGTACTTC	CASSSTDRVRSAEQYF
12	.	TRBV5-4	TRBJ1-1	.	TGTGCCAGCAGCCCACAGGGAACTGAAGCTTTCTTT	CASSPQGTEAFF
14	few	TRBV9	TRBJ2-4	.	TGTGCCAGCAGCGGAACTAGCCCGGGCGATATTCAGTACTTC	CASSGTSPGDIQYF
12	.	TRBV29-1	TRBJ2-7	TRBD2	TGCAGCGTTACGAGCGGGAGCCGCGAGCAGTACTTC	CSVTSGSREQYF